The 28 T cell receptor beta chains reported below all come from one sample, sequenced in a study of molecular identifiers for immune sequencing clone quantification. TCRdb re-derived calls from the PCR reads in MiXCR, one entry per CDR3 protein. In the table there are 90,000 to 120,000 distinct CDR3 sequences, under 40% of which are singletons. Sequenced input: naive CD8+ T cells from blood, with Jurkat cell RNA spiked in. Specified subset: FACS-sorted CD8+CD4-CCR7+CD45RA+ naive T cells. These receptors were obtained from a human donor in good health. Some libraries in this study had Jurkat cell RNA spiked in.

Turning to this clonotype: This may arise from a read error, as a much more abundant clone is one base away. The V call is TRBV7-6, the J call TRBJ1-4; the D gene is possibly TRBD1 (5 bases). V was shortened by 4 bases and J by 6 bases, with 18 bases between the two germline ends. This CDR3 is 16 amino acids long. Germline values: CDR1 SGHVS, CDR2 FNYEAQ. The CDR3 nucleotides are TGTGCCAGCAGCTCCCTCCCAGGGTTCACTGATGAAAAACTGTTTTTT. It encodes CASSSLPGFTDEKLFF.

This clonotype was detected a few times. V usage is TRBV4-2 and J usage is TRBJ2-7; 12 positions agree with TRBD2. Germline-derived CDR1 and CDR2 are LGHNA and YNFKEQ. The CDR3 consists of 16 residues. V shed 3 bases and J 2 bases; nucleotides not matched to a gene: 5. The CDR3 DNA reads TGTGCCAGCAGCCAGCTGCGGACTAGCGGGACCTACGAGCAGTACTTC. Its translation: CASSQLRTSGTYEQYF.

On this clonotype itself: Being one base from a much bigger clone, this may be a read error. The J gene is TRBJ1-5, the V gene TRBV7-9; possibly TRBD1 for D (5 bases). The J call is uncertain, as TRBJ2-3 better fits the DNA end. Germline values: CDR1 SEHNR, CDR2 FQNEAQ (reference sequence). This CDR3 is 14 amino acids long. CDR3 residues: CASSLGQGGQPQYF. CDR3 coding DNA: TGTGCCAGCAGCTTAGGGCAGGGCGGTCAGCCCCAGTATTTT.

The genes are TRBV28 and TRBJ1-5; tentatively, D is TRBD1 (5 bases). Deletions cut 4 bases from V and 7 bases from J, with 5 bases between. The CDR3 has 11 residues. Germline V gene sequence: CDR1 MDHEN, CDR2 SYDVKM. This CDR3 reads CASSWGQPQHF. CDR3 bases: TGTGCCAGCAGTTGGGGGCAGCCCCAGCATTTT.

This chain uses TRBV9 with TRBJ2-3; no definite D call. Trimming removed 1 base from V and 3 bases from J, with 15 bases in between. CDR3 length equals 16 residues. From germline, CDR1 is SGDLS and CDR2 YYNGEE. The CDR3 is CASSVRSFTMTDTQYF. The CDR3 coding sequence is TGTGCCAGCAGCGTAAGGAGCTTTACGATGACAGATACGCAGTATTTT.

Comments on this clonotype: A much bigger clone sits one base away, suggesting this may be a read error. The chain couples TRBV7-9 to TRBJ2-7; a possible D gene is TRBD2 (5 bases). Trimming took off 0 bases at V and 9 bases at J, with 18 bases between the two ends. Germline-derived CDR1 and CDR2 are SEHNR and FQNEAQ (reference sequence). The CDR3 is made up of 15 amino acids. As DNA, the CDR3 is TGTGCCAGCAGCTTAGCGCCTAGCTCATCCCACGTGCAGTACTTC. It is translated as CASSLAPSSSHVQYF.

This clonotype was found many times. The chain is built from TRBV29-1 and TRBJ2-2; D is undetermined. This CDR3 comprises 12 residues. Germline assignment: CDR1 SQVTM and CDR2 ANQGSEA. Trimming removed 6 bases from V and 2 bases from J, with 7 bases in between. CDR3 region: CSVQENTGELFF. The CDR3 DNA reads as TGCAGCGTCCAGGAAAACACCGGGGAGCTGTTTTTT.

Comment on this clonotype: This may arise from a read error, as a much more abundant clone is one base away. This likely comes from a read error, as the CDR3 has no conserved phenylalanine or tryptophan at its end. The rearrangement joins TRBV2 to TRBJ2-4; 7 nucleotides agree with TRBD1. From germline, CDR1 is SNHLY and CDR2 FYNNEI. Trimming cost V 8 bases and J 7 bases; bases outside gene matches: 8. The CDR3 consists of 13 residues. The CDR3 bases are TGTGCCAGCGGACAGGCCTTCGCCAACATTCAGTACATC. Protein product: CASGQAFANIQYI.

In its sample, this clonotype was seen many times. J is TRBJ1-5 and V is TRBV28; 9 nucleotides line up with TRBD1. Germline V gene lookup returns CDR1 MDHEN and CDR2 SYDVKM. CDR3 length: 16 residues. The V and J ends lost 3 bases and 3 bases, in that order; junction bases with no gene match: 6. The CDR3 DNA reads as TGTGCCAGCAGTTTCCTCGGGACAGGGATCAATCAGCCCCAGCATTTT. Its translation is CASSFLGTGINQPQHF.

This clonotype appeared once. This may arise from a read error, as a much more abundant clone is one base away. V gene TRBV19 combines with J gene TRBJ2-3; TRBD2 matches 11 bases. This CDR3 has 15 amino acids. Germline V gene lookup returns CDR1 LNHDA and CDR2 SQIVND (reference sequence). This CDR3 reads CACSMTSGTGDTQYF. The CDR3 coding sequence is TGTGCCTGTAGTATGACTAGCGGGACCGGAGATACGCAGTATTTT.

The chain is built from TRBV7-9 and TRBJ2-3, with 10 bases matching TRBD2. The V segment lost 5 bases and the J segment 4 bases; nucleotides outside the gene matches: 6. Germline CDR1 is SEHNR and CDR2 is FQNEAQ (reference sequence). CDR3 size: 15 residues. CDR3 sequence (DNA): TGTGCCAGCAGCACTCCTAGCGGGAGATCAGATACGCAGTATTTT. Translated, it gives CASSTPSGRSDTQYF.

The chain combines TRBV27 with TRBJ2-7; perhaps TRBD2 as D (5 bases). This CDR3 region has 18 residues. The germline CDR1 and CDR2 sequences are MNHEY and SMNVEV (reference sequence). Trimming cost V 0 bases and J 4 bases, with 22 bases left between them. The CDR3 here is CASSLSAPFYSRGYEQYF. Here the CDR3 DNA reads TGTGCCAGCAGTTTATCTGCCCCTTTTTATTCCCGCGGGTACGAGCAGTACTTC.

Comments on this clonotype: A much larger clone lies a single base off, so this may be a read error. The rearrangement uses TRBV28 and TRBJ2-7; no clear D. Germline V gives CDR1 MDHEN, CDR2 SYDVKM. CDR3 size: 14 residues. The chain's CDR3 is CASSFTGRVYEQHF. The CDR3 DNA is TGTGCCAGCAGTTTTACGGGCCGGGTCTACGAGCAGCACTTC. The variable domain in full, completed from reference TRBV28 and TRBJ2-7, reads DVKVTQSSRYLVKRTGEKVFLECVQDMDHENMFWYRQDPGLGLRLIYFSYDVKMKEKGDIPEGYSVSREKKERFSLILESASTNQTSMYLCASSFTGRVYEQHFGPGTRLTVT.

The rearrangement links TRBV20-1 to TRBJ1-2; D is perhaps TRBD1 (5 bases). V lost 3 bases and J 8 bases, leaving 13 bases between the germline ends. The CDR3 runs to 12 residues. Germline V gene sequence: CDR1 DFQATT, CDR2 SNEGSKA (reference sequence). CDR3 sequence (DNA): TGCAGTGCTAGCGGGGGGAATCCGGGCTACACCTTC. Protein: CSASGGNPGYTF.

As regards this clonotype: A much larger clonotype is one base distant, so this may be a read error. V is TRBV20-1 and J is TRBJ1-1; D is possibly TRBD1 (6 bases). CDR1 is DFQATT and CDR2 is SNEGSKA in the germline V gene (reference sequence). The CDR3 is made up of 14 amino acids. The CDR3 loop is CNARGGLMNTEAFF. The CDR3 DNA reads as TGCAATGCTAGAGGGGGACTTATGAACACTGAAGCTTTCTTT.

V gene TRBV27 combines with J gene TRBJ1-1; D is undetermined. Germline V lookup: CDR1 MNHEY, CDR2 SMNVEV (reference sequence). Trimming removed 2 bases from V and 1 base from J, with 11 bases in between. There are 15 residues in the CDR3. The CDR3 spells CASSLSWGTNTEAFF. CDR3 in DNA: TGTGCCAGCAGTTTAAGTTGGGGTACGAACACTGAAGCTTTCTTT.

For this clonotype: The conserved phenylalanine or tryptophan is not found at the CDR3 terminus, so this likely reflects a read error. This chain links TRBV27 with TRBJ1-5; TRBD1 might be the D (5 bases). Between the trimmed V and J ends, which lost 2 bases and 0 bases, there was a span of 17 bases. The CDR3 has 18 amino acids. Per germline, CDR1 MNHEY and CDR2 SMNVEV (reference sequence). This CDR3 reads CASSLLSGGPYSNQPQHI. DNA for the CDR3: TGTGCCAGCAGTTTACTATCCGGGGGTCCCTATAGCAATCAGCCCCAGCATATT.

This clonotype was observed a handful of times. J is TRBJ1-6 and V is TRBV7-9, with no clear D. Trimming pared 2 bases from V and 13 bases from J, leaving 12 bases between. The CDR3 contains 13 residues. CDR1 and CDR2 from the germline V gene are SEHNR and FQNEAQ (reference sequence). This CDR3 is CASSLSPQFPLHF. CDR3 sequence (DNA): TGTGCCAGCAGCTTATCCCCGCAGTTTCCCCTCCACTTT.

Points on this clonotype: Germline is not matched at one junction end, which may reflect a read error. The rearrangement links TRBV15 to TRBJ2-3; a weak D match, TRBD2 (5 bases). Germline CDR1 and CDR2: LNHNV and YYDKDF (reference sequence). The CDR3 runs 17 residues. As DNA, the CDR3 is TGTGCCTCCAGCAGAGATCAAGGCGGAGGACCCACAGATACGCAGTATTTT. It is translated as CASSRDQGGGPTDTQYF.

Details on this clonotype: This CDR3 is missing its conserved last phenylalanine or tryptophan, likely due to a read error. V is TRBV27 and J is TRBJ2-1; TRBD1 matches 10 bases. The V segment lost 3 bases and the J segment 7 bases; nucleotides outside the gene matches: 9. The CDR3 has 16 amino acids. Looked up from germline, CDR1 is MNHEY and CDR2 is SMNVEV (reference sequence). The CDR3 bases are TGTGCCAGCAGTTTTCCCGGGACAGGGGTAGGGAATGAGCAGTTCCTC. It codes for CASSFPGTGVGNEQFL.

This clonotype came up many times. This chain uses TRBV12-3 or TRBV12-4 with TRBJ2-7; either TRBD1 or TRBD2 may supply D (5 bases each). V dropped 5 bases and J dropped 6 bases, with 17 bases sitting between them. The CDR3 sequence is 14 residues long. Here the CDR3 reads CASSPHWDPGEQYF. CDR3 nucleotides: TGTGCCAGCAGTCCCCATTGGGACCCTGGCGAGCAGTACTTC.

On this clonotype itself: This clone may be a read error of a much larger clone one base away. This chain uses TRBV28 with TRBJ2-6; D perhaps matches TRBD2 (5 bases). The V end was cut by 6 bases, the J end by 0 bases, with 24 bases between. CDR3 length: 20 residues. The germline CDR1 and CDR2 sequences are MDHEN and SYDVKM. This CDR3 reads CASSVPGSKPLGSGANVLTF. The CDR3 DNA reads as TGTGCCAGCAGCGTCCCGGGGTCTAAACCTTTGGGCTCTGGGGCCAACGTCCTGACTTTC.

This clonotype has ten or more counts. The rearrangement links TRBV7-2 to TRBJ1-5; 7 nucleotides align to TRBD1. The CDR3 runs to 15 residues. Trimming cost V 5 bases and J 2 bases; bases outside gene matches: 6. From germline, CDR1 is SGHTA and CDR2 FQGNSA. This CDR3 reads CASSTTGAGNQPQHF. The CDR3 DNA sequence: TGTGCCAGCAGCACAACAGGGGCTGGCAATCAGCCCCAGCATTTT.

Comment on this clonotype: A read error may explain this, as a much larger clone is one base away. The chain couples TRBV20-1 to TRBJ1-4, with 8 positions matching TRBD1. This CDR3 is built from 16 residues. Germline V gene lookup returns CDR1 DFQATT and CDR2 SNEGSKA (reference sequence). CDR3 protein: CSAIYGQGWGFEKLVF. DNA for the CDR3: TGCAGTGCTATTTACGGACAGGGTTGGGGTTTCGAAAAACTGGTTTTT.

This clonotype has only a few counts. The rearrangement joins TRBV7-8 to TRBJ2-5, with a tentative D call TRBD1 (6 bases). This CDR3 has 14 residues. CDR1 is SGHVS, CDR2 FQNEAQ, per germline. Trimming took off 1 base at V and 5 bases at J, with 11 bases between the two ends. CDR3 coding DNA: TGTGCCAGCAGCTTAGAAGCAGGGGATGAGACCCAGTACTTC. This codes for CASSLEAGDETQYF.

This clonotype has ten or more counts. This chain uses TRBV14 with TRBJ2-3, with D hard to call. Germline V gives CDR1 SGHDN, CDR2 FVKESK. V lost 0 bases, J lost 6 bases, and 13 bases lay in between. The CDR3 spans 15 residues. CDR3: CASSQDLGRSDTQYF. For the CDR3, the DNA is TGTGCCAGCAGCCAAGATTTAGGCCGAAGCGATACGCAGTATTTT.

The chain uses TRBV7-2 and TRBJ1-1; D not certain. V gave up 0 bases and J gave up 1 base, with 6 bases separating them. Germline V gene data show CDR1 as SGHTA and CDR2 as FQGNSA. CDR3 length: 14 residues. In nucleotides, the CDR3 is TGTGCCAGCAGCTTAGCGCTAGGGAACACTGAAGCTTTCTTT. This sequence encodes CASSLALGNTEAFF.

The rearrangement links TRBV11-2 to TRBJ2-2, with 9 positions matching TRBD2. Germline CDR1 and CDR2: SGHAT and FQNNGV. V shed 10 bases and J 6 bases; nucleotides not matched to a gene: 27. The CDR3 has 20 amino acids. This CDR3 is CATPTGETSGRDSDAGELFF. CDR3 DNA: TGTGCCACCCCGACCGGAGAGACTAGCGGCCGAGATTCCGACGCCGGGGAGCTGTTTTTT.